A selection of T cell receptor beta chains follows, all from one sample in a study of T-cell memory formation after mild COVID-19. TCRdb re-derived calls from the 5' RACE reads in MiXCR, one entry per CDR3 protein. This sample has about 350,000 distinct CDR3 sequences, with approximately 27% found just once. The sequenced material came from PBMCs or a T cell subset sorted from them (not recorded which). The receptors come from an adult woman who had mild COVID-19 (a few samples of this study predate the infection). Cell type and time point are not known. The CDR3 runs from the conserved cysteine through the conserved F or W. A D gene is named only where the DNA matches it firmly. Not every row has a clone size; where given, it reads once, few, many or a size class.

>-|TRBV15|TRBD1|TRBJ2-3
CATSRDGTGSTDTQYF
TGTGCCACCAGCAGAGACGGGACAGGGTCAACGGATACGCAGTATTTT
>-|TRBV4-2|-|TRBJ2-3
CASSQRAGTGTDTQYF
TGTGCCAGCAGCCAAAGGGCCGGAACCGGCACAGATACGCAGTATTTT
>-|TRBV5-1|-|TRBJ2-6
CASKLPGSGANVLTF
TGCGCCAGCAAGCTCCCGGGGTCCGGGGCCAACGTCCTGACTTTC
>-|TRBV5-4|TRBD2|TRBJ2-7
CASSHGTTYEQYF
TGTGCCAGCAGCCACGGGACTACCTACGAGCAGTACTTC
>-|TRBV5-1|TRBD1|TRBJ1-1
CASSQWGQLNTEAFF
TGCGCCAGCAGCCAGTGGGGACAGCTGAACACTGAAGCTTTCTTT
>-|TRBV20-1|-|TRBJ2-3
CSALIPGTDTQYF
TGCAGTGCACTGATTCCGGGGACCGATACGCAGTATTTT
>few|TRBV12-3/TRBV12-4|TRBD1|TRBJ2-7
CASSLWDRDYEQYF
TGTGCCAGCAGTTTATGGGACAGGGACTACGAGCAGTACTTC
>few|TRBV7-2|-|TRBJ2-1
CASSPGVAVAEQFF
TGTGCCAGCAGCCCGGGGGTAGCCGTCGCCGAGCAGTTCTTC
>few|TRBV7-2|TRBD2|TRBJ2-5
CASSFGGGKIETQYF
TGTGCCAGCAGCTTCGGGGGAGGGAAGATAGAGACCCAGTACTTC
>few|TRBV11-2|-|TRBJ2-7
CASSTPGPLEQYF
TGTGCCAGCAGCACCCCGGGACCTCTCGAGCAGTACTTC
>-|TRBV18|-|TRBJ2-5
CASTGSRQETQYF
TGTGCCAGCACGGGTAGCCGGCAAGAGACCCAGTACTTC
>-|TRBV29-1|-|TRBJ2-2
CSVGGPNTGELFF
TGCAGCGTTGGGGGACCCAACACCGGGGAGCTGTTTTTT
>-|TRBV20-1|-|TRBJ2-1
CSARGLDGRSYNEQFF
TGCAGTGCTAGGGGCCTCGACGGACGCTCCTACAATGAGCAGTTCTTC
>few|TRBV9|-|TRBJ2-1
CASSSRDNEQFF
TGTGCCAGCAGCTCCAGAGACAATGAGCAGTTCTTC
>few|TRBV24-1|-|TRBJ2-5
CATSDALGGRGETQYF
TGTGCCACCAGTGACGCCCTCGGGGGCAGGGGAGAGACCCAGTACTTC
>few|TRBV5-1|TRBD2|TRBJ2-7
CASSLGLAAQQYF
TGCGCCAGCAGCCTGGGACTAGCGGCCCAGCAGTACTTC
>-|TRBV9|TRBD1|TRBJ2-2
CASSVGDRASHTGELFF
TGTGCCAGCAGCGTAGGGGACAGGGCGTCCCACACCGGGGAGCTGTTTTTT
>-|TRBV29-1|-|TRBJ2-1
CSVEVGRSSYNEQFF
TGCAGCGTTGAGGTCGGGCGGAGCTCCTACAATGAGCAGTTCTTC
>few|TRBV5-1|TRBD1|TRBJ2-1
CASSLGGDRSNEQFF
TGCGCCAGCAGCTTGGGGGGGGACAGGTCCAATGAGCAGTTCTTC
>few|TRBV18|-|TRBJ2-7
CASSSTQSYEQYF
TGTGCCAGCTCATCCACACAGTCCTACGAGCAGTACTTC
>-|TRBV24-1|-|TRBJ2-3
CATQGGLSTDTQYF
TGTGCCACCCAGGGGGGACTTAGCACAGATACGCAGTATTTT
>few|TRBV29-1|-|TRBJ2-7
CSVVPAGAEQYF
TGCAGCGTTGTCCCGGCAGGGGCCGAGCAGTACTTC